A selection of T cell receptor beta chains follows, all from one sample in a study of blood T cell repertoires in COVID-19. Clones were sequenced by immunoSEQ multiplex PCR, and TCRdb holds only the in-frame ones, with some missing. Of about 40,000 clones listed, about 80% are singletons. Material for sequencing was peripheral blood. Receptors originate from a human donor with acute or convalescent COVID-19. The donor label of this sample is uncertain. Both conserved end residues are part of each CDR3. The D gene is left open where the match is weak. Not every row has a clone size; where given, it reads once, few, many or a size class.

d_gene: TRBD2; v_gene: TRBV19; j_gene: TRBJ2-1; abundance: -; CDR3aa: CASSLRTSGRRNFDNEQFF; CDR3nt: TGTGCCAGTAGTCTTCGGACTAGCGGGAGGCGGAATTTTGACAATGAGCAGTTCTTC
d_gene: -; v_gene: TRBV30; j_gene: TRBJ1-2; abundance: -; CDR3aa: CAWSQDTAYGYTF; CDR3nt: TGTGCCTGGAGTCAGGACACCGCCTATGGCTACACCTTC
d_gene: -; v_gene: TRBV6-5; j_gene: TRBJ2-7; abundance: -; CDR3aa: CASSYSFEGTYEQYF; CDR3nt: TGTGCCAGCAGTTACTCGTTCGAGGGAACCTACGAGCAGTACTTC
d_gene: -; v_gene: TRBV6-5; j_gene: TRBJ1-6; abundance: -; CDR3aa: CASSTREDSPLHF; CDR3nt: TGTGCCAGCAGTACCCGAGAAGATTCACCCCTCCACTTT
d_gene: -; v_gene: TRBV6-6; j_gene: TRBJ1-1; abundance: -; CDR3aa: CATRTDYEAFF; CDR3nt: TGTGCCACACGGACAGACTACGAAGCTTTCTTT
d_gene: -; v_gene: TRBV9; j_gene: TRBJ1-3; abundance: once; CDR3aa: CASSVDRSSGNTIYF; CDR3nt: TGTGCCAGCAGCGTGGACAGAAGCTCTGGAAACACCATATATTTT
d_gene: TRBD1; v_gene: TRBV4-2; j_gene: TRBJ2-6; abundance: -; CDR3aa: CASSQDRDRKPGANVLTF; CDR3nt: TGTGCCAGCAGCCAGGACAGGGATAGAAAGCCCGGGGCCAACGTCCTGACTTTC
d_gene: TRBD1; v_gene: TRBV6-5; j_gene: TRBJ1-2; abundance: -; CDR3aa: CASSRDRIYGYTF; CDR3nt: TGTGCCAGCAGCCGGGACAGGATCTATGGCTACACCTTC
d_gene: TRBD2; v_gene: TRBV19; j_gene: TRBJ2-2; abundance: once; CDR3aa: CASSTSGRYTGELFF; CDR3nt: TGTGCCAGTAGTACTAGCGGGAGGTACACCGGGGAGCTGTTTTTT
d_gene: TRBD1; v_gene: TRBV7-3; j_gene: TRBJ2-2; abundance: few; CDR3aa: CASSLQGARTGELFF; CDR3nt: TGTGCCAGCAGCTTGCAGGGGGCTCGCACCGGGGAGCTGTTTTTT